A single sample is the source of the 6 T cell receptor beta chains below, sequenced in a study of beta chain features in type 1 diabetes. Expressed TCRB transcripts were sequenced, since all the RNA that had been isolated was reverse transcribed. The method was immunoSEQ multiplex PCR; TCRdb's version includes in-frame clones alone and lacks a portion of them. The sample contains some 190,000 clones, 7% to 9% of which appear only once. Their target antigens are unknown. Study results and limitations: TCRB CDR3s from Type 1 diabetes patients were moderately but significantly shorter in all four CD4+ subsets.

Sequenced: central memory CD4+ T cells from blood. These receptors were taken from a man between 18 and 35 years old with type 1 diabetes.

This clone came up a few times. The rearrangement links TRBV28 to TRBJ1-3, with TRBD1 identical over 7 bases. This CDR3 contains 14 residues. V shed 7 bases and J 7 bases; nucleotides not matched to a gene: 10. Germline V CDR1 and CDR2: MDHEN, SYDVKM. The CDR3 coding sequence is TGTGCCAGCACCTCAGGGACAGATATTAACACCATATATTTT. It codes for CASTSGTDINTIYF. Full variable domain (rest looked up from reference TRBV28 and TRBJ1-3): DVKVTQSSRYLVKRTGEKVFLECVQDMDHENMFWYRQDPGLGLRLIYFSYDVKMKEKGDIPEGYSVSREKKERFSLILESASTNQTSMYLCASTSGTDINTIYFGEGSWLTVV.

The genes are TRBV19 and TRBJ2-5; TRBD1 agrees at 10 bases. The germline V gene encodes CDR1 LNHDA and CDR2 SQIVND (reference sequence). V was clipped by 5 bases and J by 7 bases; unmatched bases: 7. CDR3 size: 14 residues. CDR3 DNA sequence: TGTGCCAGTAGTGGACAGGGGGAGGGTGCGACCCAGTACTTC. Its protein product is CASSGQGEGATQYF.

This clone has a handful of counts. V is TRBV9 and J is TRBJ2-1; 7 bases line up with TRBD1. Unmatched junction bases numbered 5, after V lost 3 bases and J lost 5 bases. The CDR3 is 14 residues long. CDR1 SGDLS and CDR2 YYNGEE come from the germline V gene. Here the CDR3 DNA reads TGTGCCAGCAGCGACGGGACAGTTGACAATGAGCAGTTCTTC. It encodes CASSDGTVDNEQFF. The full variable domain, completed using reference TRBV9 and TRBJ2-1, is DSGVTQTPKHLITATGQRVTLRCSPRSGDLSVYWYQQSLDQGLQFLIQYYNGEERAKGNILERFSAQQFPDLHSELNLSSLELGDSALYFCASSDGTVDNEQFFGPGTRLTVL.

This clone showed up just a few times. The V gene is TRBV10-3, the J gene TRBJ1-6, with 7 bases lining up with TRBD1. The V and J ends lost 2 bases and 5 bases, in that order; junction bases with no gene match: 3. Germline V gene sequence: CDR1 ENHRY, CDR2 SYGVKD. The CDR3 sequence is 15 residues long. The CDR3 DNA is TGTGCCATCAGTGAGGGGGGACAGAATAATTCACCCCTCCACTTT. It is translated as CAISEGGQNNSPLHF.

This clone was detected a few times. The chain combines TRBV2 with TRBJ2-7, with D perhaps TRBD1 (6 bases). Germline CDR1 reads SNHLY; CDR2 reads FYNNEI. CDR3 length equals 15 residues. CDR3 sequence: CAASRPRQVSYEQYF. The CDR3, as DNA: TGTGCAGCATCAAGACCCAGACAGGTCTCCTACGAGCAGTACTTC.

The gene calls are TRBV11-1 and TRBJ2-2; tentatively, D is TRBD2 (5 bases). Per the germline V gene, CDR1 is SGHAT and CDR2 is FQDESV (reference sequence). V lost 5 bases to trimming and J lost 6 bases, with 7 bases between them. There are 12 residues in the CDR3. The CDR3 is CASSLGAGELFF. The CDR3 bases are TGTGCCAGCAGCCTCGGGGCCGGGGAGCTGTTTTTT.